These 15 T cell receptor beta chains were sequenced from one sample in a study of T cell clonality in common variable immunodeficiency. Using immunoSEQ multiplex PCR, the repertoire was profiled, and TCRdb retains in-frame clones only, with some absent. The sample contains tens of thousands of clones, none occurring once; more than 10% lies in the top ten. The sample taken for sequencing was peripheral blood mononuclear cells. These receptors were obtained from a person aged 18 to 70 in good health.

This clone came up many times. The CDR3 end lies 3 residues beyond the end of the read and is filled in from the germline J gene. The chain couples TRBV14 to TRBJ2-3, with TRBD1 as a possible D gene (5 bases). The CDR3 has 14 amino acids. V gave up 4 bases and J gave up 2 bases, with 10 bases separating them. Germline V gene sequence: CDR1 SGHDN, CDR2 FVKESK. The sequenced part of the CDR3 DNA is TGTGCCAGCAGCCTCCGCAGGGACACAGATACG. This translates into CASSLRRDTDT. The full CDR3 protein is CASSLRRDTDTQYF.

Ten or more counts support this clone. At one of its ends the junction is not consistent with the germline gene, which may arise from a read error. The read ends 3 residues early relative to the CDR3; the germline J gene fills the gap. The gene calls are TRBV4-2 and TRBJ2-5, with TRBD2 identical over 10 bases. CDR1 and CDR2 (germline): LGHNA, YNFKEQ. The CDR3 totals 17 residues. CDR3 bases read: TGCGCCAGCAGCCAAGAATCTTGGGGTAGCGGGGGGGAGACC. Translation: CASSQESWGSGGET. The entire CDR3 sequence reads CASSQESWGSGGETQYF.

This clone was observed many times. The read is 3 residues too short to cover the CDR3 end, so that end is filled in from the germline J gene. The chain uses TRBV5-1 and TRBJ2-7, with a weak D call TRBD1 (6 bases). Trimming removed 2 bases at V and 1 base at J, with 19 bases between. CDR3 length: 17 residues. CDR1 is SGHRS and CDR2 is YFSETQ in the germline V gene. CDR3 DNA (partial): TGCGCCAGCAGCTTTAGTCCCGGGGACATCCGATCCTACGAG. Translation gives CASSFSPGDIRSYE. The complete CDR3 reads CASSFSPGDIRSYEQYF. Full variable domain (outside the CDR3, taken from reference TRBV5-1 and TRBJ2-7): KAGVTQTPRYLIKTRGQQVTLSCSPISGHRSVSWYQQTPGQGLQFLFEYFSETQRNKGNFPGRFSGRQFSNSRSEMNVSTLELGDSALYLCASSFSPGDIRSYEQYFGPGTRLTVT.

For this clone: The CDR3 is cut off 3 residues early in the read; its end comes from the germline J gene. The V gene is TRBV7-9, the J gene TRBJ1-5; 7 positions match TRBD1. The CDR3 spans 15 residues. Germline CDR1 is SEHNR and CDR2 is FQNEAQ (reference sequence). The V segment lost 1 base and the J segment 2 bases; nucleotides outside the gene matches: 2. CDR3 residues: CASSLGDSGNQPQHF. CDR3 DNA (partial): TGTGCCAGCAGCTTAGGGGACAGTGGCAATCAGCCC.

There are a few counts of this clone. The missing CDR3 end, 3 residues past where the read stops, is filled in from the germline J gene. The chain joins TRBV5-5 to TRBJ2-7; D is undetermined. Between the trimmed V and J ends, which lost 0 bases and 1 base, there was a span of 11 bases. The CDR3 length is 15 residues. Per the germline V gene, CDR1 is SGHKS and CDR2 is YYEKEE (reference sequence). The CDR3 region is CASSLASSSSYEQYF. The CDR3 bases that were read are TGTGCCAGCAGCTTGGCTTCTTCTAGTTCCTACGAG.

To note about this clone: Sequencing ends 3 residues short of the CDR3 end; the germline J gene provides the rest. The rearrangement joins TRBV6-2 or TRBV6-3 to TRBJ2-2; D is perhaps TRBD1 (6 bases). CDR3 length: 13 amino acids. The germline V gene has CDR1 MNHEY and CDR2 SVGEGT. The DNA read from the CDR3 is TGTGCAACTACGGCAGGGGACACCGGGGAG. Protein: CATTAGDTGE. The whole CDR3 sequence is CATTAGDTGELFF.

This clone was picked up a small number of times. The read ends 3 residues early relative to the CDR3; the germline J gene fills the gap. Other nucleotide sequences in the sample specify the same CDR3. The chain uses TRBV7-2 and TRBJ1-3; a weak D match, TRBD1 (5 bases). Between the trimmed V and J ends, which lost 1 base and 2 bases, there was a span of 6 bases. In germline, CDR1 is SGHTA, CDR2 FQGNSA. CDR3 size: 14 residues. Partial CDR3 DNA: TGTGCCAGCAGCTTAGGGGGCACTGGAAACACC. Protein sequence: CASSLGGTGNT. The full CDR3 sequence reads CASSLGGTGNTIYF. The full variable domain, its missing parts supplied by reference TRBV7-2 and TRBJ1-3, is GAGVSQSPSNKVTEKGKDVELRCDPISGHTALYWYRQSLGQGLEFLIYFQGNSAPDKSGLPSDRFSAERTGGSVSTLTIQRTQQEDSAVYLCASSLGGTGNTIYFGEGSWLTVV.

Regarding this clone: The CDR3 end is not reached by the read, which stops 3 residues before it; the germline J gene fills it in. V usage is TRBV7-8 and J usage is TRBJ1-5; a possible D gene is TRBD1 (5 bases). CDR3 length: 14 residues. V was pared by 6 bases and J by 4 bases, with 13 bases between. The V gene's germline CDR1 is SGHVS and CDR2 FQNEAQ. This chain's CDR3 is CASSGTLGNQPQHF. The sequenced part of the CDR3 DNA is TGTGCCAGCAGTGGGACTTTGGGTAATCAGCCC.

This clone appeared many times. The CDR3 end lies 3 residues beyond the end of the read and is filled in from the germline J gene. The V call is TRBV7-3, the J call TRBJ2-3; 8 bases line up with TRBD1. The junction had 6 bases not matched to a gene; V was cut back by 5 bases and J by 5 bases. CDR3 size: 14 residues. CDR1 and CDR2 from the germline V gene are SGHTA and FQGTGA. The CDR3: CASSRTGMRDTQYF. CDR3 DNA (partial): TGTGCCAGCAGCAGGACAGGGATGAGAGATACG.

This clone was recorded a few times. The read ends 3 residues before the CDR3 terminus; that terminus is restored from the germline J gene. The J gene is TRBJ1-1, the V gene TRBV18, with D uncertain. Trimming removed 5 bases from V and 5 bases from J, with 18 bases in between. CDR3 length: 15 amino acids. Per germline, CDR1 KGHSH and CDR2 LQKENI. CDR3 region: CASSSHRAPGTEAFF. The CDR3 bases that were read are TGTGCCAGCTCATCCCATCGGGCCCCGGGGACTGAA.

There are many counts of this clone. The sequence runs out 3 residues before the end of the CDR3; the remainder is reconstructed from the germline J gene. The rearrangement joins TRBV19 to TRBJ2-3; weak D call: TRBD2 (6 bases). V shed 6 bases and J shed 4 bases, with 20 bases lying between them. The CDR3 loop spans 16 amino acids. Per germline, CDR1 LNHDA and CDR2 SQIVND (reference sequence). CDR3 DNA, as far as it was read: TGTGCCAGTAGATCTTTCGCGGGGACGGCGTCAGATACG. Amino acid sequence: CASRSFAGTASDT. The full-length CDR3 reads as CASRSFAGTASDTQYF.

This clone appeared many times. The CDR3 is cut off 3 residues early in the read; its end comes from the germline J gene. This sequence joins TRBV7-3 and TRBJ2-5; D might be TRBD2 (6 bases). The CDR3 is 14 residues long. The germline gives CDR1 SGHTA, CDR2 FQGTGA. V lost 5 bases to trimming and J lost 6 bases, with 16 bases between them. The CDR3 loop reads CASSPRGDPKTQYF. The covered CDR3 bases are TGTGCCAGCAGCCCGCGCGGGGATCCAAAGACC. Using reference TRBV7-3 and TRBJ2-5 for the parts outside the CDR3, the full variable domain is GAGVSQTPSNKVTEKGKYVELRCDPISGHTALYWYRQSLGQGPEFLIYFQGTGAADDSGLPNDRFFAVRPEGSVSTLKIQRTERGDSAVYLCASSPRGDPKTQYFGPGTRLLVL.

Relative to its sample, this clone is medium-sized. The observed sequence ends 3 residues before the CDR3 terminus, with the missing tail filled in from the germline J gene. V gene TRBV2 combines with J gene TRBJ2-1, with D unresolved. The germline V and J ends were trimmed by 8 bases and 2 bases, with 4 bases remaining between them. The CDR3 runs to 11 residues. CDR1 and CDR2 from the germline V gene are SNHLY and FYNNEI. The CDR3 is CASGPYNEQFF. The covered CDR3 bases are TGTGCCAGCGGGCCCTACAATGAG.

This clone appeared many times. The read comes to an end 3 residues before the CDR3 does, leaving the germline J gene to fill in the end. The chain has TRBV5-4 and TRBJ2-7, with a weak D call TRBD1 (6 bases). The CDR3 extends over 13 amino acids. The V gene's germline CDR1 is SGHNT and CDR2 YYREEE (reference sequence). V lost 4 bases to trimming and J lost 4 bases, with 12 bases between them. The CDR3 here is CASSVTQGYEQYF. Incomplete CDR3 DNA: TGTGCCAGCAGCGTAACCCAGGGGTACGAG.

Worth noting for this clone: The CDR3 goes on 3 residues after the read ends, and that part is filled in from the germline J gene. The gene calls are TRBV2 and TRBJ1-1; no clear D. V dropped 7 bases and J dropped 2 bases, with 11 bases sitting between them. The length of the CDR3 is 13 residues. Germline assignment: CDR1 SNHLY and CDR2 FYNNEI. Here the CDR3 reads CASIGLANTEAFF. CDR3 bases read: TGTGCCAGCATTGGACTTGCAAACACTGAA.